This T cell receptor (beta chain) is drawn from a study of cytomegalovirus exposure and HLA in healthy donors (dated by TCRdb to the late 2010s). About the investigation overall: An earlier analysis of a few hundred of the donors reported approximately 300 Gb of sequence data and 95 million to 120 million unique TCR beta sequences obtained from approximately 180 million T cells. An early release covering roughly 640 HLA-typed donors comprised 300 to 350 gigabases of sequencing data and around 85 million unique TCR sequences. The genetic ancestry cluster associated with self-reported Caucasian donors included about four fifths of the 398 genotyped donors. The study aimed to test whether signatures of past pathogen exposure could be identified by cataloging public T cell receptors. The study profiled the T cell repertoires of approximately 700 subjects by immunosequencing and related them to cytomegalovirus serostatus. In addition to the first cohort of approximately 670 subjects, a separate validation cohort of some 120 different subjects was used. High-throughput TCR immunosequencing, statistical association of individual TCRs with disease status, and machine learning were combined to predict cytomegalovirus infection status. To study patterns of TCR occurrence, a later analysis re-analyzed previously published TCR beta repertoires from more than 550 donors and added high-resolution HLA genotyping. In the later analysis, no new phenotypic data were used to find candidate immune exposures; instead, reliance was placed on TCR beta sequences and their occurrence across donors. To decide whether each TCR beta V gene segment behaved as functional or pseudogenic, an earlier analysis of some 600 of the donors relied on high-throughput TCR beta sequencing. Alongside the repertoire data, information on donor age, sex, ethnicity and CMV serostatus was compiled. In a later genetic analysis, genome-wide SNP genotypes for about 65% of the 666 donors were used, and that subset was treated as a discovery cohort. Every discovery cohort repertoire had been produced on one sequencing platform. HLA typing covered class I and class II loci at four-digit resolution. Typing coverage differed by locus: A, B, C, DRB1 and DQB1 were typed in roughly 629-630 donors, DQA1 in 522, DPA1 in approximately 610, and DPB1 in just under 490. Roughly five DR-DQ haplotypes were handled as single units for association and clustering because linkage in the cohort was strong. Across some 400 genotyped donors of the cohort, an average of roughly 230,000 unique TCR beta nucleotide sequences per donor were sequenced, and 15% to 20% of those sequences were non-productive.

Via the germline V gene (reference sequence), CDR1 is MNHNY and CDR2 SVGAGI. V gives up 2 bases and J gives up 0 bases, and the segment between their germline ends measures 7 bases. The CDR3 runs 14 amino acids, cysteine and phenylalanine included. The kept DNA is CDR3 alone, 42 bases in frame from the first base. Of note for this clone: The target of this receptor is not known. No much larger clone exists at a distance of one base, and base qualities are not known.

The library was prepared using the immunoSEQ multiplex PCR assay. For the multiplex PCR, a mixture combining 60 forward primers for TCR Vbeta segments and 13 reverse primers for TCR Jbeta segments was used. Amplification of the CDR3 region of rearranged TCR beta genes was performed with a multiplex PCR assay on genomic DNA. Amplified TCR beta libraries were sequenced as 87-base-pair reads on the Illumina HiSeq System. The original pipeline was this. Across the roughly 670 repertoires, a later analysis counted tens of millions of unique TCR beta chains, around 11 million of which were shared by at least two donors. To remove PCR and sequencing errors, raw reads were error-corrected and collapsed into unique sequences using a nearest-neighbor algorithm that merged closely related sequences. CDR3 sequences were aligned to IMGT reference sequences to assign V, D and J gene segments. For a sequence to be retained, a match of at least six nucleotides to both a V gene segment and a J gene segment was required. Rearrangements were called productive when the CDR3 lacked stop codons and stayed in frame with V and J; all others were non-productive. CDR3 was defined by IMGT convention, running from the second conserved V-encoded cysteine to the conserved J-encoded phenylalanine. Sequences without an unambiguous match to a single V gene segment were excluded from the earlier analysis of about 640 of the donors. In an earlier analysis of 587 of the donors, a V segment was called functional when productive rearrangements were above 56.7%, and segregating when the standard deviation between donors exceeded 5%. A statistical classification framework was built to diagnose cytomegalovirus status from the catalog of TCR beta chain sequences. V and J gene assignment, in a later analysis, came from comparing TCR nucleotide sequences with IMGT/GENE-DB human TR gene sequences. In a later analysis, CDR3 sequences and most-parsimonious VDJ recombination scenarios were assigned using the TCRdist pipeline. In a later analysis, each TCR beta chain was defined by its CDR3 amino acid sequence together with its V-gene family, and reads lacking a unique V-gene family were excluded. A later analysis removed over 500 highly shared, low-generation-probability nucleotide sequences to deal with suspected cross-contamination and a sequencing artifact. For each public chain, a later analysis derived a clonal expansion index from normalized ranks of inferred template counts within each repertoire. In a later analysis, generation probabilities were computed with a VDJ recombination model fitted to out-of-frame rearrangements, and the resulting probabilities were checked against IGoR. A later analysis scored TCR-TCR, TCR-HLA and TCR-CMV co-occurrence with hypergeometric tests, applying a repertoire-size bias correction to TCR pairs. In a later analysis, false discovery rates were estimated by permuting HLA or CMV assignments 20 times. In a later analysis, co-occurring TCRs were grouped with DBSCAN, and TCRdist sequence similarity was added when clustering was performed within HLA-allele-positive subsets. For co-occurrence clustering, repertoires with fewer than 30,000 or more than 120,000 public chains were excluded, along with 5 or 6 repertoires with anomalous nucleotide sharing. The table comes from immuneACCESS by way of TCRdb, which keeps in-frame sequences with V and J called. Part of the clones is missing from these tables; in studies checked, under half for an unresolved V gene and the rest for unknown reasons. The V and J calls and clone size were taken over from that table, and D and trimming were inferred from the DNA. The sample yields more than 70,000 clones; less than 85% were counted once. Roughly 5% of the sample goes to the ten largest clones.

The cohort consisted of 650 to 850 healthy bone marrow donors. Cohort members were all nominally healthy when sampled, although unrecorded immune exposures were likely present. The donor was CMV seropositive and belonged to the group of 250 to 300 seropositive cohort members. Each donor provided a peripheral blood sample, and peripheral blood mononuclear cells were used for TCR beta sequencing. The Qiagen DNeasy Blood Extraction Kit was used to extract genomic DNA from the blood cell samples. What the work shows at the level of the full study, not this receptor alone: Roughly uniform sequencing depth across donors was assumed in presence/absence analyses, although this assumption may not hold. In a later analysis, TCR association rates were found to vary across HLA loci, with the most associated TCRs seen for DRB1 alleles and the fewest for HLA-C alleles. According to a later genetic analysis, donors in an Asian-associated ancestry cluster had fewer N-insertions in productive TCRs than the roughly 670-donor mean. V-gene and J-gene trimming of TCR beta chains was associated with a missense DCLRE1C variant in a later genetic analysis, and the association was replicated in an independent cohort. Linkage disequilibrium might explain the correlated functional status among segregating V segments, but an unknown experimental factor could not be ruled out. An earlier analysis of 450 to 750 of the donors showed that most TCR beta V segments appeared in productive rearrangements either about 87% or about 30% of the time, which broadly matched IMGT annotations. Three of the identified cytomegalovirus-associated TCR beta chains were confirmed in vitro to be specific for cytomegalovirus antigens. Most TCR sequences were observed very rarely across donors, whereas some public TCRs were present in many individuals. A later analysis associated about 18,000 TCR beta sequences with specific HLA alleles at a false discovery rate of 0.05. A later analysis reported that several top co-occurrence clusters appeared linked to parvovirus B19, influenza, CMV and Epstein-Barr virus. Assigning TCR associations to individual alleles was difficult when HLA alleles, especially DR and DQ, strongly co-occurred. According to a later analysis, most CMV-associated TCR beta chains appeared to be HLA-restricted, and the HLA associations seemed to be driven largely by CMV exposure. Compared with equally common non-associated chains, HLA-associated TCR beta chains in a later analysis were more clonally expanded and had lower generation probabilities. Only TCR beta chains were sequenced in this cohort, and the absence of alpha or paired-chain data limited detectable features. The authors suggested that the approach could potentially be extended to other disease states and immunological phenotypes. A cluster of highly shared sequence variants was judged likely to represent a technical artifact of the sequencing pipeline. The earlier analysis of approximately 540 of the donors excluded some 16 rarely observed V segments, including chromosome 9 orphons, because counts were too low. Cytomegalovirus status was reported to be diagnosed by the classifier with high specificity and sensitivity in both the original and validation cohorts. The only immune exposure information available for the cohort was CMV serostatus. A further reported finding was that TCR beta sequences accurately predicted the HLA-A and HLA-B alleles for most subjects in the first cohort. Some IMGT-functional V segments, including TRBV6-2 and TRBV6-3, could not be distinguished by the 87-base-pair reads and were therefore excluded. Because HLA typing was missing for some donors at each locus, association tests included only the typed subset. The study gave a list of 150 to 200 TCR beta chains associated with cytomegalovirus.

The chain joins TRBV6-6 to TRBJ1-1, with the D gene not confidently named. The specimen sequenced was PBMCs. This TCR came from a man under 40 in good health and CMV-seropositive. In nucleotides, the sequence is TGTGCCAGCAGTTACGAGAGAGTGAACACTGAAGCTTTCTTT. Its amino acids are CASSYERVNTEAFF.